Below, 16 T cell receptor beta chains from the same sample are listed, as sequenced in a study of response to subunit inactivated influenza vaccine. TCRdb reanalysed the RT-PCR reads using MiXCR and keeps one entry per CDR3 protein. The data hold 590,000 or so distinct CDR3 sequences, with around 13% observed a single time. The material sequenced was PBMCs from blood, taken around two weeks before vaccination. These receptors all stem from a man aged 45-60 years who received an inactivated influenza vaccine.

At least ten counts were recorded for this clonotype. The chain employs TRBV4-2 and TRBJ2-4; D is uncertain. This CDR3 comprises 16 residues. Per germline, CDR1 LGHNA and CDR2 YNFKEQ. The V end was cut by 0 bases, the J end by 2 bases, with 11 bases between. The CDR3 DNA reads TGTGCCAGCAGCCAAGATCTGCTTCTGACCAAAAACATTCAGTACTTC. Its protein product is CASSQDLLLTKNIQYF.

The chain couples TRBV7-6 to TRBJ2-7; D might be TRBD1 or TRBD2, each matching 7 bases. CDR3 length: 13 residues. Germline V gene lookup returns CDR1 SGHVS and CDR2 FNYEAQ. Between the trimmed V and J ends, which lost 1 base and 8 bases, there was a span of 12 bases. The CDR3 protein is CASSLEGGGKQYF. CDR3 coding DNA: TGTGCCAGCAGCTTAGAGGGAGGGGGCAAGCAGTACTTC.

This clonotype was counted only a few times. This chain connects TRBV6-1 to TRBJ1-5, with D hard to call. The CDR3 runs 14 residues. Germline lookup yields CDR1 MNHNS and CDR2 SASEGT. Trimming took off 5 bases at V and 0 bases at J, with 8 bases between the two ends. The DNA of the CDR3 is TGTGCCAGCAGTCAACACCTTAGCAATCAGCCCCAGCATTTT. Translating gives CASSQHLSNQPQHF.

This clonotype has more than one count but fewer than ten. The chain is built from TRBV6-1 and TRBJ2-7; D may be TRBD1 or TRBD2 (6 bases each). The CDR3 loop spans 14 amino acids. Germline V gene sequence: CDR1 MNHNS, CDR2 SASEGT. The germline V and J ends were trimmed by 7 bases and 4 bases, with 17 bases remaining between them. The CDR3 loop reads CASTLGGGGYEQYF. DNA for the CDR3: TGTGCCAGCACCTTAGGGGGAGGAGGTTACGAGCAGTACTTC.

This clonotype occurred a few times. The rearrangement links TRBV2 to TRBJ2-5; 9 nucleotides match TRBD1. The V segment lost 5 bases and the J segment 5 bases; nucleotides outside the gene matches: 9. The CDR3 contains 15 residues. CDR1 is SNHLY, CDR2 FYNNEI, per germline. The CDR3 loop reads CASSRTGGKWETQYF. For the CDR3, the DNA is TGTGCCAGCAGTAGAACAGGGGGCAAGTGGGAGACCCAGTACTTC.

This clonotype has at least ten counts. This rearrangement joins TRBV15 to TRBJ2-1, with 7 bases aligning to TRBD1. With V trimmed by 5 bases and J by 7 bases, 5 bases remained unmatched. Looked up from germline, CDR1 is LNHNV and CDR2 is YYDKDF (reference sequence). The CDR3 is made up of 13 amino acids. CDR3 DNA sequence: TGTGCCACCAGCTCGGGACAGCTGAATGAGCAGTTCTTC. Translation gives CATSSGQLNEQFF.

The V gene is TRBV20-1, the J gene TRBJ2-3; 9 nucleotides agree with TRBD1. Germline V CDR1 and CDR2: DFQATT, SNEGSKA (reference sequence). V shed 5 bases, J shed 0 bases, and the junction held 6 bases outside the gene matches. The length of the CDR3 is 15 residues. The CDR3 DNA follows: TGCAGTGCTGCTATAGGGACAGGGAGCACAGATACGCAGTATTTT. Its translation is CSAAIGTGSTDTQYF.

The chain couples TRBV7-9 to TRBJ2-1; 8 positions agree with TRBD2. The length of the CDR3 is 14 residues. V was pared by 3 bases and J by 7 bases, with 5 bases of the junction left unmatched. Germline CDR1 SEHNR, CDR2 FQNEAQ (reference sequence). The CDR3, as DNA: TGTGCCAGCAGCTTCGGCGGGGGGAGTAATGAGCAGTTCTTC. Its translation is CASSFGGGSNEQFF.

This clonotype was counted many times. The chain employs TRBV11-2 and TRBJ2-2, with TRBD1 matching 8 bases. Losses at the gene ends were 3 bases for V and 6 bases for J; bases not matched to a gene: 9. The CDR3 runs to 16 residues. The germline V gene has CDR1 SGHAT and CDR2 FQNNGV. In DNA form, the CDR3 reads TGTGCCAGCAGCTTGACAGGGGTAGAGTATTCCGGGGAGCTGTTTTTT. It specifies CASSLTGVEYSGELFF.

This clonotype occurred a few times. The genes are TRBV4-2 and TRBJ2-5; D is uncertain. With 0 bases removed from V and 5 bases from J, the gap between germline ends came to 16 bases. Germline V gene lookup returns CDR1 LGHNA and CDR2 YNFKEQ. The CDR3 is 16 residues long. The CDR3 DNA follows: TGTGCCAGCAGCCAAGATCGGAGTTCCCGGACGGAGACCCAGTACTTC. The encoded protein is CASSQDRSSRTETQYF.

A few counts support this clonotype. The V gene is TRBV6-1, the J gene TRBJ2-7; possibly TRBD1 or TRBD2 for D (5 bases each). Germline lookup yields CDR1 MNHNS and CDR2 SASEGT. The CDR3 has 14 amino acids. Trimming removed 7 bases from V and 6 bases from J, with 19 bases in between. Here the CDR3 reads CASTRDGLQREQYF. DNA of the CDR3: TGTGCCAGCACCCGGGACGGCCTACAACGCGAGCAGTACTTC.

The chain's CDR3 is CAISDGPDRQFF. CDR3 bases: TGTGCCATCAGTGATGGGCCCGACAGGCAGTTCTTC. The chain combines TRBV10-3 with TRBJ2-1; TRBD1 is a possible D gene (5 bases). Germline V gene sequence: CDR1 ENHRY, CDR2 SYGVKD. This CDR3 contains 12 residues. V lost 3 bases, J lost 12 bases, and 12 bases lay in between.

This clonotype was seen many times. V is TRBV7-6 and J is TRBJ2-3; possibly TRBD2 for D (7 bases). Trimming took 3 bases from V and 2 from J, leaving 12 bases between them. Germline loops: CDR1 SGHVS, CDR2 FNYEAQ. The CDR3 sequence is 15 residues long. CDR3 loop: CASSLEAGHTDTQYF. The DNA for the CDR3 is TGTGCCAGCAGCTTGGAAGCGGGACACACAGATACGCAGTATTTT.

This clonotype was detected a few times. J is TRBJ2-7 and V is TRBV5-6; TRBD2 is a possible D gene (5 bases). Trimming took 3 bases from V and 2 from J, leaving 15 bases between them. The germline V gene has CDR1 SGHDT and CDR2 YYEEEE. The CDR3 is 15 residues long. The DNA for the CDR3 is TGTGCCAGCAGCTCAGGAAGACTATCCACCTACGAGCAGTACTTC. As protein: CASSSGRLSTYEQYF.

V usage is TRBV27 and J usage is TRBJ2-3, with no clear D. Germline lookup yields CDR1 MNHEY and CDR2 SMNVEV (reference sequence). Trimming took off 4 bases at V and 2 bases at J, with 16 bases between the two ends. The CDR3 covers 16 residues. The CDR3 reads CASSSGNSEPTDTQYF. CDR3 DNA: TGTGCCAGCAGTTCAGGCAACAGTGAACCCACAGATACGCAGTATTTT.

This rearrangement joins TRBV24-1 to TRBJ2-3, with D possibly matching TRBD1 (6 bases). Germline CDR1 is KGHDR and CDR2 is SFDVKD. Trimming pared 11 bases from V and 1 base from J, leaving 9 bases between. This CDR3 spans 12 amino acids. This chain's CDR3 is CAKGQCTDTQYF. The CDR3 region has the DNA TGTGCCAAAGGACAGTGCACAGATACGCAGTATTTT.